This T cell receptor (beta chain) was recovered during a study of blood T cell repertoires in COVID-19. Looking at the study overall: The analysed material was cDNA or gDNA that came from T cells, B-cell-depleted T cells, or PBMCs.

The assay was immunoSEQ multiplex PCR, and TCRdb's table has in-frame clones only and misses some. The data hold some 120,000 clones, with over 80% observed a single time. V lost 4 bases, J lost 5 bases, and 6 bases stayed unmatched. Germline V CDR1 and CDR2: SGHRS, YFSETQ. The CDR3 loop spans 15 amino acids. The sample comprised peripheral blood. The chain has TRBV5-1 and TRBJ1-1; 12 bases are shared with TRBD1. This clonotype was obtained from a man aged 70-80 years with acute or convalescent COVID-19. The CDR3 sequence: CASSPGQGARTEAFF. CDR3 in DNA: TGCGCCAGCAGCCCGGGACAGGGGGCGCGGACTGAAGCTTTCTTT.